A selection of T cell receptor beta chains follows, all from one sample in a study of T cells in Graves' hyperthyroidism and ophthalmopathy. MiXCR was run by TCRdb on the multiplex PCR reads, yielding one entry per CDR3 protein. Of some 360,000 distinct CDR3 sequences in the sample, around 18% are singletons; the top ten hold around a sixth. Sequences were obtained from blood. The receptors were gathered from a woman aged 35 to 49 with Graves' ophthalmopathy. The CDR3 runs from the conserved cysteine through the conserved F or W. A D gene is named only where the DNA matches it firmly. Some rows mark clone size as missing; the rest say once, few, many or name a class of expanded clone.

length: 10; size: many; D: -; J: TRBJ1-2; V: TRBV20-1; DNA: TGCAGTGCTAGAGATCAGAGGCCCACCTTC; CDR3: CSARDQRPTF
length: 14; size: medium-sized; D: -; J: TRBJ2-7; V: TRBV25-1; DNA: TGTGCCAGCCGCCAGGGAGGGGGGCAGGCCGAGCAGTACTTC; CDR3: CASRQGGGQAEQYF
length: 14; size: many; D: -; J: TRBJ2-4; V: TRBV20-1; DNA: TGCAGTGCTAGAGGCGCGGAAGTAAAAAACATTCAGTACTTC; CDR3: CSARGAEVKNIQYF
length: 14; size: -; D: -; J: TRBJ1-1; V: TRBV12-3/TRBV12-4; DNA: TGTGCCAGCACCCCTACCGGGTCTAAGACTGAAGCTTTCTTT; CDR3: CASTPTGSKTEAFF
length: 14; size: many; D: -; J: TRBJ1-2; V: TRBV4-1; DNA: TGCGCCAGCAGCCACCAGGGGCGTCGGTATGGCTACACCTTC; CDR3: CASSHQGRRYGYTF
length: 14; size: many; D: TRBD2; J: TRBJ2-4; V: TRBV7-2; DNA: TGTGCCAGCAGCTTAACTAGCGGGAGGAACATTCAGTACTTC; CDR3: CASSLTSGRNIQYF
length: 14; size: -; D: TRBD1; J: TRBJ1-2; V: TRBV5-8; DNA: TGTGCCAGCAGCCATCCTGACAGGGAGGAAGGCTACACCTTC; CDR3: CASSHPDREEGYTF
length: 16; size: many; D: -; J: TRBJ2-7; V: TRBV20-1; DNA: TGCAGTGCCCTAGACGGGGAGGGGGACAACTCCTACGAGCAGTACTTC; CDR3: CSALDGEGDNSYEQYF
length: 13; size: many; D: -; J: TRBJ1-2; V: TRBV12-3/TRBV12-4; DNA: TGTGCCAGCAGTTTATCGGGGCTTGGGGGCTACACCTTC; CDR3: CASSLSGLGGYTF
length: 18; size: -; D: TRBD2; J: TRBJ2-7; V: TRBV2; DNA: TGTGCCAGCTTGCCCGGGGGACTAGCGGGAGTTGGGACCTACGAGCAGTACTTC; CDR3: CASLPGGLAGVGTYEQYF
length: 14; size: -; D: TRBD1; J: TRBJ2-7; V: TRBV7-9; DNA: TGTGCCAGCAGCTTAGGGACAGGGGAATACGAGCAGTACTTC; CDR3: CASSLGTGEYEQYF
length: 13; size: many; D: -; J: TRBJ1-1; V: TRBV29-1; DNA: TGCAGCGTCGTAGGGGGTAAAGGCACTGAAGCTTTCTTT; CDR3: CSVVGGKGTEAFF
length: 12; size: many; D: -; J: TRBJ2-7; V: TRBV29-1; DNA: TGCAGCGTTGTCTCGGGCCCCTACGAGCAGTACTTC; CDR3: CSVVSGPYEQYF
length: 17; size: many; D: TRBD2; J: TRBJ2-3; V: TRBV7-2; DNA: TGTGCCAGCAGCTCCCAGACTAGCGGGAGATTGACAGATACGCAGTATTTT; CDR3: CASSSQTSGRLTDTQYF
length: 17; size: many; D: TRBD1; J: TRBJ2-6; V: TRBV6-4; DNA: TGTGCCAGCTCAAGGGACAGGGGGCGAGTTGGGGCCAACGTCCTGACTTTC; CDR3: CASSRDRGRVGANVLTF
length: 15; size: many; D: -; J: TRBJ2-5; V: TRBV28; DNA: TGTGCCAGCAGTCCCGGGAGAACAATCCAAGAGACCCAGTACTTC; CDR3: CASSPGRTIQETQYF
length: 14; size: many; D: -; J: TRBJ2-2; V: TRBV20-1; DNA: TGCAGTGCTAGAGATACAATGAACACCGGGGAGCTGTTTTTT; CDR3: CSARDTMNTGELFF
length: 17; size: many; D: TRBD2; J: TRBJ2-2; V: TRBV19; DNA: TGTGCCAGTAGTACTAGGACTAGCGGGAGGAACACCGGGGAGCTGTTTTTT; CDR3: CASSTRTSGRNTGELFF
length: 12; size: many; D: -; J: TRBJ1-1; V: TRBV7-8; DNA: TGTGCCAGCAGCTCCGCCGGAACTGAAGCTTTCTTT; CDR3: CASSSAGTEAFF
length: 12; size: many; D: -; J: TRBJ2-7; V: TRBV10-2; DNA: TGCGCCAGCAGTGACGGCGTCAGCGAGCAGTACTTC; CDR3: CASSDGVSEQYF
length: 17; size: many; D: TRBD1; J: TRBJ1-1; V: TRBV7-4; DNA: TGTGCCAGCAGCCGCTCGACGACAGGGAGGGTGAACACTGAAGCTTTCTTT; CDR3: CASSRSTTGRVNTEAFF
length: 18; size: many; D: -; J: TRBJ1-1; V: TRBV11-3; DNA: TGTGCCAGCAGCTTAGGAACCAACGACATTAGGGGGGGAACTGAAGCTTTCTTT; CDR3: CASSLGTNDIRGGTEAFF
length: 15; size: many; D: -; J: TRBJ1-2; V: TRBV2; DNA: TGTGCCAGCAGTGTGCTGGATTTAGCTAACTATGGCTACACCTTC; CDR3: CASSVLDLANYGYTF
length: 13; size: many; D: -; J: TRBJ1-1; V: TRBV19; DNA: TGTGCCAGTAGCGCTAAGGGCGGACTACAAGCTTTCTTT; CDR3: CASSAKGGLQAFF
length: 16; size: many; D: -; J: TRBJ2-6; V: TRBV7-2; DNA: TGTGCCAGCAGCTTAGCGCTCGGGGCTGGGGCCAACGTCCTGACTTTC; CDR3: CASSLALGAGANVLTF
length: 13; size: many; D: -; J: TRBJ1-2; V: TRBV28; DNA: TGTGCCAGCAGTTTACCCCCGTCGGTCGGCTACACCTTC; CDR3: CASSLPPSVGYTF
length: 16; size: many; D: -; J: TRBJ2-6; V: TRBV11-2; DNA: TGTGCCAGCAGCTTAAGAGCTCCAACTGGGGCCAACGTCCTGACTTTC; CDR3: CASSLRAPTGANVLTF
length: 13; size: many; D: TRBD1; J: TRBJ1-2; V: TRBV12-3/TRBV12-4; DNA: TGTGCCAGCAGTCCGGGACAGGGAAATGGCTACACCTTC; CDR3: CASSPGQGNGYTF
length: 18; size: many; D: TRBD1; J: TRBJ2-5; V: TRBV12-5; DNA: TGTGCTAGTGGGTCCCCGGCCTCCGGGACAGGGTGGCGCGAGACCCAGTACTTC; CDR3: CASGSPASGTGWRETQYF
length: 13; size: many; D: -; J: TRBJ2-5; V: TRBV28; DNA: TGTGCCAGCACCAGTAGCGGCCAAGAGACCCAGTACTTC; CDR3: CASTSSGQETQYF
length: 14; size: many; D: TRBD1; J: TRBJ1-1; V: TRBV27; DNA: TGTGCCAGCAGTTTCGGGACAGGTACCACTGAAGCTTTCTTT; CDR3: CASSFGTGTTEAFF
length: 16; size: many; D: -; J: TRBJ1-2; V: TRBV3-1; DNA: TGTGCCAGCAGCCAAGATGGAGGGGCCCCGTTTTTGGGCTACACCTTC; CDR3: CASSQDGGAPFLGYTF
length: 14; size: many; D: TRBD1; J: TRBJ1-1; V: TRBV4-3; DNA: TGCGCCAGCAGCCGCACGACAGGGGGCACTGAAGCTTTCTTT; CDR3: CASSRTTGGTEAFF
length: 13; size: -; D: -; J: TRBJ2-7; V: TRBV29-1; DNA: TGCAGCGTTGATGGAGGGGCAAACTACGAGCAGTACTTC; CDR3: CSVDGGANYEQYF
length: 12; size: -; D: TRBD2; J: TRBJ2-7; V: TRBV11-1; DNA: TGTGCCAGCAGCTCTAGCGGGAGCGAGCAGTACTTC; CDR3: CASSSSGSEQYF
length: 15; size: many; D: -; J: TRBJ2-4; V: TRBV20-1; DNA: TGCAGTGCTAGAGCGGTACACAGGGAAGGGAACATTCAGTACTTC; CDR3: CSARAVHREGNIQYF
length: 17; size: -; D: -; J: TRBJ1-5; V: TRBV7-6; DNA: TGTGCCAGCAGCTTAGCGTTTTCGGACAGTCCAGCTCAGCCCCAGCATTTT; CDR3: CASSLAFSDSPAQPQHF
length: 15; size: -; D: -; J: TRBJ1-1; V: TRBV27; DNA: TGTGCCAGCAGCCCCCCCCGGACAGCGAACACTGAAGCTTTCTTT; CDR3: CASSPPRTANTEAFF
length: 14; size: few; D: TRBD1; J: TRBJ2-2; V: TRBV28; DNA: TGTGCCAGCAGTTTCAGGGGGTTCACCGGGGAGCTGTTTTTT; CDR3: CASSFRGFTGELFF
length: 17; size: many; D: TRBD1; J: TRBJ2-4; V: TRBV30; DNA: TGTGCCTGGAGTGGCGGGACAGGGTCGGGTGTCAAAAACATTCAGTACTTC; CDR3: CAWSGGTGSGVKNIQYF
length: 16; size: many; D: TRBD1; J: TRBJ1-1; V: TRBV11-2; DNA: TGTGCCAGCAGCCCATACGGGACAGGGGTTGTCACTGAAGCTTTCTTT; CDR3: CASSPYGTGVVTEAFF
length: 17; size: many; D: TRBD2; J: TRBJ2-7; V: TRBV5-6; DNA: TGTGCCAGCAGCTTACCGGGACTAGCGGGAGAGATCAACGAGCAGTACTTC; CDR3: CASSLPGLAGEINEQYF
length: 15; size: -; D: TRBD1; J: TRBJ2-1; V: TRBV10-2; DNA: TGCGCCAGCAGTTATGGGGACAGAACCTACAATGATCAGTTCTTC; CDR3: CASSYGDRTYNDQFF
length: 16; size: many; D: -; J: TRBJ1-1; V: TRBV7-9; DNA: TGTGCCAGCAGCTCCCGAGGTGGGAGGGAGAACACTGAAGCTTTCTTT; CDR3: CASSSRGGRENTEAFF
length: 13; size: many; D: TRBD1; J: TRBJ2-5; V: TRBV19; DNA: TGTGCCAGCCGAAAGACAGGGGAAGAGACCCAGTACTTC; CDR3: CASRKTGEETQYF
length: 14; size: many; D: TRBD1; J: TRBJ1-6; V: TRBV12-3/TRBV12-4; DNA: TGTGCCAGCAGACTCGGACAGGGGGGTGAACCCCTCCACTTT; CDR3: CASRLGQGGEPLHF
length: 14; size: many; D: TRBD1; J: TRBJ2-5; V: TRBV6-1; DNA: TGTGCCACCACCGCTCCGGGACAGGGCGGGACCCAGTACTTC; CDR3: CATTAPGQGGTQYF
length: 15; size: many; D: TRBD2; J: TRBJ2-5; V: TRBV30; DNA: TGTGCCTGGAGCGATACTAGCGGGCTAAAAGAGACCCAGTACTTC; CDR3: CAWSDTSGLKETQYF
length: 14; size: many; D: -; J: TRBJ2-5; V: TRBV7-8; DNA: TGTGCCAGCAGCTTAACCTGGGGACAAGAGACCCAGTACTTC; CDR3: CASSLTWGQETQYF
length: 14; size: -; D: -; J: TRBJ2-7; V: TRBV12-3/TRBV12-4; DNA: TGTGCCAGCAGTCTCCGGGACAAGTCCTACGAGCAGTACTTC; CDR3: CASSLRDKSYEQYF
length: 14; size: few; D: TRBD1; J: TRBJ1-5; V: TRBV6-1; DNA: TGTGCCAGCAGTGAAAACAGGGGTAGCCAGCCCCAGCATTTT; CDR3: CASSENRGSQPQHF
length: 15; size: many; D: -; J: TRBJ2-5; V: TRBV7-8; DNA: TGTGCCAGCAGCTTAAGGGTCCCAGGCGTTGAGACCCAGTACTTC; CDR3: CASSLRVPGVETQYF